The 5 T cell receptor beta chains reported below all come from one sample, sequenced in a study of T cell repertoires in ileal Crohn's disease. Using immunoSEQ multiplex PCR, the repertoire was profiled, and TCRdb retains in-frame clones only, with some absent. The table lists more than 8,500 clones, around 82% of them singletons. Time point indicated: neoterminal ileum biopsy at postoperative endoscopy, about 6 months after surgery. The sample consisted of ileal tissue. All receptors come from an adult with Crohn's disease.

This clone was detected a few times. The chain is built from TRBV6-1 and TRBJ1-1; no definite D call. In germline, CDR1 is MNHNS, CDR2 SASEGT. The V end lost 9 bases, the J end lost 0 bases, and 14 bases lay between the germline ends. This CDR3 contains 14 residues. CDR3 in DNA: TGTGCCAGTCAATACAGATCAATGAACACTGAAGCTTTCTTT. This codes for CASQYRSMNTEAFF.

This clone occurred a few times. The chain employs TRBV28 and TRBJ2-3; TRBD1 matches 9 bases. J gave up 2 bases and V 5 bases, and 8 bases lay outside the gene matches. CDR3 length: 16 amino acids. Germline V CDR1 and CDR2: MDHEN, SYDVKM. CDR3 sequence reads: CASSEGTGSSTDTQYF. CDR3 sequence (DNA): TGTGCCAGCAGTGAAGGGACAGGGAGTTCCACAGATACGCAGTATTTT. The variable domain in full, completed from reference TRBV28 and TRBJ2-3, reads DVKVTQSSRYLVKRTGEKVFLECVQDMDHENMFWYRQDPGLGLRLIYFSYDVKMKEKGDIPEGYSVSREKKERFSLILESASTNQTSMYLCASSEGTGSSTDTQYFGPGTRLTVL.

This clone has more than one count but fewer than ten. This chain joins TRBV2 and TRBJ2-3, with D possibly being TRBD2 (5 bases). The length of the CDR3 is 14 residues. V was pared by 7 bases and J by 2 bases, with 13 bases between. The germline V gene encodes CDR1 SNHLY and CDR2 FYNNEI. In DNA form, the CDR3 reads TGTGCCAGCAAGTGGGCGGGTTCCACAGATACGCAGTATTTT. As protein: CASKWAGSTDTQYF.

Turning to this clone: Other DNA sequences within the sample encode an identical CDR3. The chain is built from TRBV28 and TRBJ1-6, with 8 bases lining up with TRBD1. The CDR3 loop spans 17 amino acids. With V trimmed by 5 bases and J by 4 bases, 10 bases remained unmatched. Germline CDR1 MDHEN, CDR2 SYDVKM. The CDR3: CASSGGTGRTYNSPLHF. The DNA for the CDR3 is TGTGCCAGCAGTGGGGGGACAGGTCGAACTTATAATTCACCCCTCCACTTT. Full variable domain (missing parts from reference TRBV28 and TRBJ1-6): DVKVTQSSRYLVKRTGEKVFLECVQDMDHENMFWYRQDPGLGLRLIYFSYDVKMKEKGDIPEGYSVSREKKERFSLILESASTNQTSMYLCASSGGTGRTYNSPLHFGNGTRLTVT.

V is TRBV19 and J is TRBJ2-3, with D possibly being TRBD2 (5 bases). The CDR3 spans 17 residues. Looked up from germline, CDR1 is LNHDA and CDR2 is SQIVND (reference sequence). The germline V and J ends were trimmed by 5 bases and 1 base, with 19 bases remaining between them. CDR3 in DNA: TGTGCCAGTAGTCGGAGCGGATACGCCTTTGGCACAGATACGCAGTATTTT. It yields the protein CASSRSGYAFGTDTQYF. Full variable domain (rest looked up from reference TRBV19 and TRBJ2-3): DGGITQSPKYLFRKEGQNVTLSCEQNLNHDAMYWYRQDPGQGLRLIYYSQIVNDFQKGDIAEGYSVSREKKESFPLTVTSAQKNPTAFYLCASSRSGYAFGTDTQYFGPGTRLTVL.